One and the same sample provided the 24 T cell receptor beta chains below, sequenced in a study of response to subunit inactivated influenza vaccine. TCRdb itself ran the RT-PCR reads through MiXCR, one entry per CDR3 protein. The table records about 650,000 distinct CDR3 sequences, approximately 14% of them present only once. The sequences come from PBMCs from blood, collected approximately 15 days before vaccination. Receptors originate from a man aged 45-60 years who received an inactivated influenza vaccine.

The rearrangement links TRBV20-1 to TRBJ2-7, with TRBD1 identical over 9 bases. V lost 6 bases and J lost 2; bases outside the gene matches: 8. The germline V gene has CDR1 DFQATT and CDR2 SNEGSKA (reference sequence). The CDR3 has 14 amino acids. The CDR3 region is CSAAGTGKAYEQYF. Here the CDR3 DNA reads TGCAGTGCCGCCGGGACAGGGAAAGCCTACGAGCAGTACTTC.

This clonotype was observed at least ten times. V usage is TRBV10-3 and J usage is TRBJ2-1; D assignment may be TRBD1 or TRBD2 (5 bases each). The CDR3 has 13 residues. Germline-derived CDR1 and CDR2 are ENHRY and SYGVKD. V was trimmed by 10 bases and J by 6 bases, leaving 16 bases between them. CDR3: CATGAGLSNEQFF. CDR3 bases: TGTGCCACCGGGGCAGGACTTTCCAATGAGCAGTTCTTC.

The rearrangement joins TRBV6-2 or TRBV6-3 to TRBJ2-1; perhaps TRBD2 as D (6 bases). CDR1 and CDR2 (germline): MNHEY, SVGEGT. The CDR3 runs 17 residues. The V and J ends lost 2 bases and 3 bases respectively, with 17 bases between them. Here the CDR3 DNA reads TGTGCCAGCAGTTACGAATCCGGGACGGGGGTCTACAATGAGCAGTTCTTC. This sequence encodes CASSYESGTGVYNEQFF.

This chain connects TRBV6-2 or TRBV6-3 to TRBJ2-5; 7 nucleotides agree with TRBD1. V lost 7 bases, J lost 1 base, and 12 bases stayed unmatched. The CDR3 runs to 16 residues. Germline V CDR1 and CDR2: MNHEY, SVGEGT. The CDR3 loop is CASNVRRGGGQETQYF. The CDR3 nucleotides are TGTGCCAGCAACGTACGTAGAGGGGGCGGCCAAGAGACCCAGTACTTC.

This clonotype was seen a handful of times. V and J are TRBV10-3 and TRBJ2-7, with 7 bases matching TRBD2. This CDR3 has 15 amino acids. V was pared by 3 bases and J by 5 bases, with 10 bases of the junction left unmatched. The germline V gene has CDR1 ENHRY and CDR2 SYGVKD. This chain's CDR3 is CAISEREGPLNEQYF. CDR3 bases: TGTGCCATCAGTGAAAGGGAGGGCCCTCTTAACGAGCAGTACTTC.

The chain has TRBV6-2 or TRBV6-3 and TRBJ2-1; 9 nucleotides align to TRBD2. This CDR3 has 17 residues. With V trimmed by 0 bases and J by 2 bases, 5 bases remained unmatched. Per the germline V gene, CDR1 is MNHEY and CDR2 is SVGEGT. Here the CDR3 reads CASSYSRRGGAYNEQFF. CDR3 coding DNA: TGTGCCAGCAGTTACTCAAGGCGGGGGGGCGCCTACAATGAGCAGTTCTTC.

This clonotype was observed a handful of times. The V and J genes are TRBV12-3 or TRBV12-4 and TRBJ2-6; 11 nucleotides agree with TRBD2. V dropped 1 base and J dropped 0; count of bases not matched to a gene: 20. The CDR3 contains 24 residues. The CDR3 spells CASSLVGRGLAVHNPLSGANVLTF. CDR3 nucleotide sequence: TGTGCCAGCAGTTTAGTGGGGAGGGGACTAGCGGTACACAACCCCCTCTCTGGGGCCAACGTCCTGACTTTC.

V and J are TRBV29-1 and TRBJ2-1; D remains unclear. The V and J ends lost 7 bases and 0 bases respectively, with 13 bases between them. The germline V gene has CDR1 SQVTM and CDR2 ANQGSEA. This CDR3 is built from 14 residues. CDR3 coding DNA: TGCAGCGCCCTGCCTGAGAGCTCCTACAATGAGCAGTTCTTC. It specifies CSALPESSYNEQFF.

The chain uses TRBV6-1 and TRBJ2-1; D may be TRBD2 (7 bases). CDR3 length: 15 residues. V shed 8 bases and J shed 5 bases, with 19 bases lying between them. The germline gives CDR1 MNHNS, CDR2 SASEGT. The DNA for the CDR3 is TGTGCCAGCTCCCGCTCCGGGGGGCGAGACAATGAGCAGTTCTTC. This codes for CASSRSGGRDNEQFF.

The V call is TRBV5-4, the J call TRBJ2-7; D is ambiguous. Trimming stripped 4 bases from V and 2 bases from J, with 10 bases between. The CDR3 has 13 residues. CDR1 is SGHNT, CDR2 YYREEE, per germline (reference sequence). DNA for the CDR3: TGTGCCAGCAGCCGAGAATTTACCTACGAGCAGTACTTC. This sequence encodes CASSREFTYEQYF.

The chain recombines TRBV7-2 with TRBJ2-3; D perhaps matches TRBD2 (6 bases). This CDR3 spans 17 amino acids. Deletions cut 8 bases from V and 2 bases from J, with 23 bases between. CDR1 and CDR2 from the germline V gene are SGHTA and FQGNSA. The CDR3 region is CASGRLRGVGNTDTQYF. CDR3 DNA sequence: TGTGCCAGCGGACGACTCCGCGGGGTGGGAAACACAGATACGCAGTATTTT.

This clonotype was detected a few times. This chain connects TRBV15 to TRBJ2-2; D uncertain. In germline, CDR1 is LNHNV, CDR2 YYDKDF (reference sequence). The V gene lost 3 bases and the J gene lost 4 bases, with 12 bases spanning the gap. The CDR3 is 15 amino acids. The CDR3 bases are TGTGCCACCAGCAGGGATGGTCCGGGCACCGGGGAGCTGTTTTTT. Translated, it gives CATSRDGPGTGELFF.

This clonotype was counted only a few times. The genes are TRBV9 and TRBJ2-3; tentatively, D is TRBD2 (6 bases). This CDR3 is built from 15 residues. Germline CDR1 reads SGDLS; CDR2 reads YYNGEE. The V end was cut by 0 bases, the J end by 1 base, with 9 bases between. In DNA, the CDR3 is TGTGCCAGCAGCGTAGGCGGGGTCGGCACAGATACGCAGTATTTT. Its translation: CASSVGGVGTDTQYF.

This clonotype has a handful of counts. CDR3 coding DNA: TGTGCCAGCAGTCACACCCACGAGCAGTACTTC. Encoded protein: CASSHTHEQYF. The V gene is TRBV6-1, the J gene TRBJ2-7, with D uncertain. The germline V gene encodes CDR1 MNHNS and CDR2 SASEGT. The CDR3 is 11 residues long. V lost 5 bases and J lost 5, with 7 bases in between.

The chain links TRBV24-1 to TRBJ2-1, with 9 nucleotides matching TRBD2. V lost 2 bases and J lost 8; bases outside the gene matches: 9. CDR1 KGHDR and CDR2 SFDVKD come from the germline V gene. The CDR3 is 16 residues long. CDR3 loop: CATSDSVAGVRDEQFF. The CDR3, as DNA: TGTGCCACCAGTGATTCCGTAGCGGGAGTTAGGGATGAGCAGTTCTTC.

This clonotype was picked up a small number of times. The chain carries TRBV5-1 and TRBJ1-1; weak D call: TRBD1 (5 bases). The V end was cut by 0 bases, the J end by 3 bases, with 15 bases between. Germline CDR1 and CDR2: SGHRS and YFSETQ. The CDR3 spans 16 residues. The CDR3, as DNA: TGCGCCAGCAGCTTGGGCGGGGCGGGGGTCTACACTGAAGCTTTCTTT. Protein product: CASSLGGAGVYTEAFF.

The V and J genes are TRBV3-1 and TRBJ2-1; the D gene is possibly TRBD2 (5 bases). This CDR3 contains 13 residues. Germline CDR1 LGHDT, CDR2 YNNKEL (reference sequence). The germline V and J ends were trimmed by 4 bases and 10 bases, with 14 bases remaining between them. The DNA of the CDR3 is TGTGCCAGCAGCCCAGGACTCCCCCCAGAGCAGTTCTTC. Translating gives CASSPGLPPEQFF.

This clonotype has only a few counts. CDR3 residues: CASCPGAGPGEKLFF. The CDR3 region has the DNA TGTGCCAGCTGCCCCGGGGCAGGGCCGGGGGAAAAACTGTTTTTT. The V gene is TRBV7-9, the J gene TRBJ1-4; a possible D gene is TRBD1 (5 bases). The CDR3 is 15 residues long. The germline V gene has CDR1 SEHNR and CDR2 FQNEAQ (reference sequence). V was clipped by 8 bases and J by 8 bases, with 21 bases between them.

Only a few counts were recorded for this clonotype. This chain joins TRBV6-1 and TRBJ2-1; 9 nucleotides agree with TRBD2. After removal of 6 bases from V and 6 bases from J, the junction contained 6 bases not matched to a gene. This CDR3 spans 14 amino acids. Looked up from germline, CDR1 is MNHNS and CDR2 is SASEGT. The CDR3 coding sequence is TGTGCCAGCAGGGGTGCTAGCGGGATCAATGAGCAGTTCTTC. Amino acids: CASRGASGINEQFF.

This clonotype has a handful of counts. The gene calls are TRBV6-1 and TRBJ1-1; TRBD1 is a possible D gene (6 bases). There are 13 residues in the CDR3. Germline V gene data show CDR1 as MNHNS and CDR2 as SASEGT. Trimming stripped 4 bases from V and 4 bases from J, with 10 bases between. CDR3 in DNA: TGTGCCAGCAGTGTAGCAGGGGTCACTGAAGCTTTCTTT. It codes for CASSVAGVTEAFF.

This clonotype was counted many times. The chain couples TRBV29-1 to TRBJ2-7, with 7 bases matching TRBD1. The length of the CDR3 is 15 residues. The germline gives CDR1 SQVTM, CDR2 ANQGSEA. J gave up 4 bases and V 0 bases, and 9 bases lay outside the gene matches. As DNA, the CDR3 is TGCAGCGTTGAAGATTGGTCAGGGGGTACTTACGAGCAGTACTTC. Translated, it gives CSVEDWSGGTYEQYF.

This clonotype turned up a few times. The chain carries TRBV6-2 or TRBV6-3 and TRBJ1-1; D remains unclear. Germline values: CDR1 MNHEY, CDR2 SVGEGT. The CDR3 sequence is 14 residues long. With 6 bases removed from V and 1 base from J, the gap between germline ends came to 12 bases. The CDR3 protein is CASRFNFENTEAFF. The CDR3 region has the DNA TGTGCCAGCAGGTTTAACTTTGAGAACACTGAAGCTTTCTTT.

The rearrangement links TRBV6-2 or TRBV6-3 to TRBJ1-1; D might be TRBD1 (6 bases). CDR3 length: 13 amino acids. Trimming stripped 8 bases from V and 2 bases from J, with 12 bases between. CDR1 and CDR2 (germline): MNHEY, SVGEGT. This CDR3 reads CASYGQPNTEAFF. CDR3 sequence (DNA): TGTGCCAGCTACGGACAGCCTAACACTGAAGCTTTCTTT.

A word on this clonotype: A read error may produce the germline difference seen at one junction end. The V call is TRBV27, the J call TRBJ1-1; TRBD1 is a possible D gene (5 bases). The length of the CDR3 is 14 residues. CDR1 is MNHEY and CDR2 is SMNVEV in the germline V gene (reference sequence). The CDR3 protein is CASSFNRKNTGAFF. CDR3 sequence (DNA): TGTGCCAGCAGTTTCAACAGGAAAAACACTGGAGCTTTCTTT.